Sequencing of this T cell receptor (beta chain) was carried out in a study of cytomegalovirus exposure and HLA in healthy donors. In its sample, this clone was seen a few times. Antigen unknown. Germline values: CDR1 SNHLY, CDR2 FYNNEI. CDR3 size: 13 residues. Deletions cut 5 bases from V and 15 bases from J, with 20 bases between. Study results and caveats: Most of the TCR beta V segments (in an earlier analysis) were productive either about 87% or about 30% of the time. Presence/absence comparisons presumed near-even sequencing depth among donors.

Each donor was healthy, and each was a bone marrow donor. It was with 60 Vbeta and 13 Jbeta primers that the PCR ran. Some clones are missing from TCRdb's copy, which holds only in-frame ones; the method was immunoSEQ multiplex PCR. The top ten clones hold approximately 2.5% of a sample with about 260,000 clones, around two thirds of them seen once. Material for sequencing was PBMCs. The sequence came from a female donor in good health and CMV-seronegative. The V call is TRBV2, the J call TRBJ2-1, with D possibly being TRBD1 (5 bases). The CDR3 region has the DNA TGTGCCAGCAGTTCTTTAGGACAACTTCAGGCGTTCTTC. It encodes CASSSLGQLQAFF.